The 22 T cell receptor beta chains below were found in one sample sequenced in a study of identical twins' blood T cells. TCRdb redid the calling of the 5' RACE reads with MiXCR, one entry per CDR3 protein. Of 350,000 to 400,000 distinct CDR3 sequences in the sample, roughly 30% are singletons; the top ten hold more than 5.5%. Sequenced input: PBMCs. The receptors were gathered from a woman aged 18 to 49 in good health.

This clonotype was seen a few times. This chain uses TRBV5-1 with TRBJ2-2; D remains unclear. V was cut by 1 base and J by 6 bases, with 7 bases left in between. Germline loops: CDR1 SGHRS, CDR2 YFSETQ. This CDR3 spans 13 amino acids. This CDR3 reads CASSLLGPGELFF. The CDR3 nucleotides are TGCGCCAGCAGCTTGTTGGGCCCCGGGGAGCTGTTTTTT.

This rearrangement joins TRBV20-1 to TRBJ2-3, with TRBD2 matching 12 bases. CDR1 and CDR2 from the germline V gene are DFQATT and SNEGSKA (reference sequence). V lost 4 bases and J lost 8; bases outside the gene matches: 10. The CDR3 totals 15 residues. CDR3 bases: TGCAGTGCTACCATCCGGACTAGCGGGGCTATTACGCAGTATTTT. Translating it yields CSATIRTSGAITQYF.

A remark on this clonotype: This may come from a read error, since a much larger clone is one base off. The chain links TRBV20-1 to TRBJ2-1; weak D call: TRBD2 (7 bases). Deletions cut 5 bases from V and 7 bases from J, with 15 bases between. The CDR3 length is 13 residues. Germline V gene sequence: CDR1 DFQATT, CDR2 SNEGSKA (reference sequence). The DNA for the CDR3 is TGCAGTGCTGGGACGGGGGGCCCTAATGAGCAGTTCTTC. Amino acid sequence: CSAGTGGPNEQFF.

This clonotype was found a few times. The V call is TRBV7-2, the J call TRBJ1-3; unclear D gene. The CDR3 is made up of 13 amino acids. The V gene's germline CDR1 is SGHTA and CDR2 FQGNSA. V lost 5 bases and J 6 bases, leaving 11 bases between the germline ends. CDR3 in amino acids: CASSPYRENTIYF. CDR3 DNA: TGTGCCAGCAGCCCATACCGTGAAAACACCATATATTTT.

The chain joins TRBV15 to TRBJ1-4; D gene ambiguous. The ends were cut back, 3 bases at V and 7 bases at J, with 18 bases in the middle. The CDR3 extends over 16 amino acids. Germline V gene data show CDR1 as LNHNV and CDR2 as YYDKDF (reference sequence). The CDR3 is CATSSKLVPGGEKLFF. Written as DNA, the CDR3 is TGTGCCACCAGCAGTAAGTTAGTCCCCGGTGGTGAAAAACTGTTTTTT.

CDR3 nucleotide sequence: TGTGCCAGCAGTACAAACCGAACCGGGGAGCTGTTTTTT. It specifies CASSTNRTGELFF. The chain combines TRBV12-3 or TRBV12-4 with TRBJ2-2, with D unclear. V was cut by 5 bases and J by 5 bases, with 9 bases left in between. This CDR3 spans 13 amino acids.

A single count supports this clonotype. A much larger clone is a single base away; this may be a read error. V usage is TRBV10-3 and J usage is TRBJ2-1; the D gene is possibly TRBD2 (6 bases). This CDR3 contains 16 residues. The V gene lost 0 bases and the J gene lost 5 bases, with 14 bases spanning the gap. Per the germline V gene, CDR1 is ENHRY and CDR2 is SYGVKD. CDR3 in DNA: TGTGCCATCAGTGAGTCGGGGACTCAGAACCACAATGAGCAGTTCTTC. It codes for CAISESGTQNHNEQFF.

The chain recombines TRBV20-1 with TRBJ2-1; D is perhaps TRBD1 or TRBD2 (5 bases each). CDR3 size: 12 residues. Germline V CDR1 and CDR2: DFQATT, SNEGSKA (reference sequence). CDR3 loop: CRSRGPLREQFF. CDR3 nucleotides: TGCAGGAGCCGGGGCCCTCTCAGGGAGCAGTTCTTC.

The genes are TRBV7-6 and TRBJ1-3, with D possibly being TRBD1 (5 bases). This CDR3 is 16 amino acids long. Deletions cut 5 bases from V and 0 bases from J, with 14 bases between. Germline values: CDR1 SGHVS, CDR2 FNYEAQ. The CDR3 DNA reads TGTGCCAGCAGCAACCAACCAGGGTTCTCTGGAAACACCATATATTTT. It codes for CASSNQPGFSGNTIYF.

J is TRBJ2-3 and V is TRBV13, with 7 bases fitting TRBD2. Germline V gene lookup returns CDR1 PRHDT and CDR2 FYEKMQ (reference sequence). The V gene end was trimmed by 8 bases and the J gene end by 2 bases; junction bases not matched to a gene: 13. The CDR3 covers 16 residues. The CDR3 region is CASGSLGRGITDTQYF. The CDR3 bases are TGTGCCAGCGGGTCACTAGGGCGGGGGATCACAGATACGCAGTATTTT.

This clonotype was seen ten or more times. The gene calls are TRBV12-3 or TRBV12-4 and TRBJ1-2; no firm D call. The CDR3 is 10 residues long. V was trimmed by 5 bases and J by 5 bases, leaving 3 bases between them. The CDR3: CASSRYGYTF. For the CDR3, the DNA is TGTGCCAGCAGTCGATATGGCTACACCTTC.

This clonotype was picked up a small number of times. The rearrangement joins TRBV6-1 to TRBJ2-7, with 8 bases aligning to TRBD1. The CDR3 runs 14 residues. Unmatched junction bases numbered 9, after V lost 8 bases and J lost 3 bases. Germline V CDR1 and CDR2: MNHNS, SASEGT. The CDR3 sequence is CASRLQGDGYEQYF. The CDR3, as DNA: TGTGCCAGCCGACTACAGGGGGATGGCTACGAGCAGTACTTC.

The CDR3 reads CASSTARRLGEQFF. DNA of the CDR3: TGTGCCAGCAGCACGGCCCGACGACTTGGTGAGCAGTTCTTC. The chain recombines TRBV6-2 or TRBV6-3 with TRBJ2-1; D ambiguous. V shed 6 bases and J shed 9 bases, with 18 bases lying between them. There are 14 residues in the CDR3. Germline lookup yields CDR1 MNHEY and CDR2 SVGEGT.

CDR3 nucleotides: TGTGCCAGCACCCAGTCAAAATCGAACACCGGGGAGCTGTTTTTT. It is translated as CASTQSKSNTGELFF. V gene TRBV12-3 or TRBV12-4 combines with J gene TRBJ2-2; D gene ambiguous. V lost 7 bases to trimming and J lost 0 bases, with 12 bases between them. The CDR3 runs to 15 residues.

In its sample, this clonotype was seen a few times. The CDR3 coding sequence is TGTGCCAGCAGCGTCGGAGAGGGAGAGGGCACCGGGGAGCTGTTTTTT. Residues: CASSVGEGEGTGELFF. This chain links TRBV9 with TRBJ2-2, with D possibly matching TRBD2 (5 bases). Germline assignment: CDR1 SGDLS and CDR2 YYNGEE. The CDR3 contains 16 residues. Trimming shortened V by 2 bases and J by 4 bases, and 15 bases separated the two germline ends.

This sequence joins TRBV6-6 and TRBJ1-2; D is undetermined. Germline values: CDR1 MNHNY, CDR2 SVGAGI (reference sequence). The CDR3 runs to 12 residues. Trimming removed 5 bases at V and 4 bases at J, with 8 bases between. The CDR3 spells CASSTGVYGYTF. DNA for the CDR3: TGTGCCAGCAGTACGGGCGTCTATGGCTACACCTTC.

The genes are TRBV6-1 and TRBJ2-3; D not resolved. The V and J ends lost 5 bases and 5 bases respectively, with 14 bases between them. This CDR3 region has 14 residues. Germline V gene lookup returns CDR1 MNHNS and CDR2 SASEGT. Written as DNA, the CDR3 is TGTGCCAGCAGTACCCCGCGCGGCAGAGATACGCAGTATTTT. Encoded protein: CASSTPRGRDTQYF.

This clonotype was seen only a few times. V is TRBV13 and J is TRBJ2-3; D is possibly TRBD1 (6 bases). Germline V lookup: CDR1 PRHDT, CDR2 FYEKMQ (reference sequence). V lost 2 bases and J lost 4, with 16 bases in between. CDR3 length: 16 amino acids. As DNA, the CDR3 is TGTGCCAGCAGCTTATGGGGGCTTGAAGATGCAGATACGCAGTATTTT. Translating gives CASSLWGLEDADTQYF. Using reference TRBV13 and TRBJ2-3 for the parts outside the CDR3, the full variable domain is AAGVIQSPRHLIKEKRETATLKCYPIPRHDTVYWYQQGPGQDPQFLISFYEKMQSDKGSIPDRFSAQQFSDYHSELNMSSLELGDSALYFCASSLWGLEDADTQYFGPGTRLTVL.

This chain joins TRBV10-2 and TRBJ1-1; unclear D gene. Germline assignment: CDR1 WSHSY and CDR2 SAAADI. Trimming stripped 0 bases from V and 8 bases from J, with 7 bases between. This CDR3 is built from 12 residues. The DNA of the CDR3 is TGCGCCAGCAGTGAGTCTCCGGGAGAAGCTTTCTTT. Translation: CASSESPGEAFF.

The J gene is TRBJ1-1, the V gene TRBV19; no firm D call. Germline loops: CDR1 LNHDA, CDR2 SQIVND (reference sequence). Trimming left V 7 bases short and J 0 bases short, with 9 bases between. This CDR3 region has 13 residues. For the CDR3, the DNA is TGTGCCAGTACGAGATTTATGAACACTGAAGCTTTCTTT. Residues: CASTRFMNTEAFF. The variable domain in full, with the rest retrieved from reference TRBV19 and TRBJ1-1, is DGGITQSPKYLFRKEGQNVTLSCEQNLNHDAMYWYRQDPGQGLRLIYYSQIVNDFQKGDIAEGYSVSREKKESFPLTVTSAQKNPTAFYLCASTRFMNTEAFFGQGTRLTVV.

The CDR3 region has the DNA TGTGCCAGCAGCCCCCCCGCAGTGAACACTGAAGCTTTCTTT. Translating it yields CASSPPAVNTEAFF. The chain is built from TRBV7-9 and TRBJ1-1, with unresolved D. This CDR3 spans 14 amino acids. Looked up from germline, CDR1 is SEHNR and CDR2 is FQNEAQ (reference sequence). V lost 5 bases to trimming and J lost 0 bases, with 10 bases between them.

This clonotype was observed many times. The rearrangement joins TRBV4-1 to TRBJ2-2, with 7 bases fitting TRBD2. Unmatched junction bases numbered 9, after V lost 4 bases and J lost 1 base. The CDR3 runs to 17 residues. Looked up from germline, CDR1 is MGHRA and CDR2 is YSYEKL. The CDR3 DNA reads as TGCGCCAGCAGCCCAAGAGGACTAGGAGAGAACACCGGGGAGCTGTTTTTT. It is translated as CASSPRGLGENTGELFF.